The 2 T cell receptor beta chains reported below all come from one sample, sequenced in a study of blood T cells in healthy people across ages (dated by TCRdb to between 2014 and 2016). The method was 5' RACE. These reads were obtained on an Illumina HiSeq 2500. A second PCR of about 7 to 12 cycles was run with a J-beta primer mix and a sample-barcoded 5' primer. TCRdb applied fastp at Q25 and MiXCR to the public reads, then kept only in-frame beta chains. CDR3 protein sequences are deduplicated, and each keeps its most common genes and DNA. This sample holds hundreds of thousands of distinct CDR3 sequences; around 31% were observed only once. Clones ranked in the top ten supply 15% to 19% of the sample. The sequenced material came from blood. These receptors came from a woman older than 75 in good health.

This clonotype was observed at least ten times. This rearrangement joins TRBV7-2 to TRBJ1-2, with 8 bases lining up with TRBD1. V was clipped by 1 base and J by 1 base; unmatched bases: 8. This CDR3 region has 17 residues. Germline V lookup: CDR1 SGHTA, CDR2 FQGNSA. The chain's CDR3 is CASSLVAGGAVNYGYTF. Written as DNA, the CDR3 is TGTGCCAGCAGCTTAGTGGCAGGGGGCGCGGTTAACTATGGCTACACCTTC.

Only a few counts were recorded for this clonotype. This chain links TRBV20-1 with TRBJ1-5; D remains ambiguous. Germline loops: CDR1 DFQATT, CDR2 SNEGSKA (reference sequence). This CDR3 is built from 14 residues. DNA for the CDR3: TGCAGCACCGCTAGATCTGTTTTCAATCAGCCCCAGCATTTT. This translates into CSTARSVFNQPQHF.